The 30 T cell receptor beta chains reported below all come from one sample, sequenced in a study of breast tumors, draining lymph nodes, adjacent tissues. Samples came from axillary lymph nodes draining the breast cancer. TCRdb called the multiplex PCR reads again in MiXCR, with one record for every CDR3 protein. The profile covers 200,000 or so distinct CDR3 sequences, with roughly 31% appearing a single time and about 4.3% taken by the ten largest. Specimen: axillary lymph node tissue. The receptor source for this set is a female donor with breast cancer. Some clones in this sample may be carry-over from other donors' samples.

Comment on this clonotype: This may be a read error, as it is one base from a much larger clone. This rearrangement joins TRBV28 to TRBJ1-6; no clear D. V dropped 1 base and J dropped 7 bases, with 8 bases sitting between them. The CDR3 runs to 14 residues. Germline V gene data show CDR1 as MDHEN and CDR2 as SYDVKM. Here the CDR3 reads CASSLLRTNSPLHF. The DNA for the CDR3 is TGTGCCAGCAGTTTATTGCGGACCAATTCACCCCTCCACTTT.

The chain uses TRBV19 and TRBJ1-6, with D tentatively TRBD1 (6 bases). V lost 4 bases and J 7 bases, leaving 11 bases between the germline ends. Looked up from germline, CDR1 is LNHDA and CDR2 is SQIVND (reference sequence). The CDR3 is made up of 14 amino acids. The chain's CDR3 is CASSTRGLNSPLHF. CDR3 DNA: TGTGCCAGTAGTACCAGGGGTTTGAATTCACCCCTCCACTTT.

Only a few counts were recorded for this clonotype. The chain has TRBV6-5 and TRBJ2-5; 9 nucleotides line up with TRBD2. Germline V gene data show CDR1 as MNHEY and CDR2 as SVGAGI. J gave up 1 base and V 2 bases, and 29 bases lay outside the gene matches. CDR3 length: 24 residues. CDR3 region: CASSYSWREGGPTPRPRSQETQYF. In DNA, the CDR3 is TGTGCCAGCAGTTACAGTTGGCGGGAGGGCGGGCCTACCCCTCGTCCGAGGAGCCAAGAGACCCAGTACTTC.

This clonotype was counted a few times. The J gene is TRBJ1-2, the V gene TRBV12-3 or TRBV12-4; no clear D gene. The V end was cut by 0 bases, the J end by 5 bases, with 7 bases between. This CDR3 has 13 residues. The CDR3 nucleotides read TGTGCCAGCAGTTTAGCGCCGGCATATGGCTACACCTTC. It codes for CASSLAPAYGYTF.

V gene TRBV6-1 combines with J gene TRBJ1-5; 9 bases agree with TRBD1. Germline lookup yields CDR1 MNHNS and CDR2 SASEGT. Germline trimming cut 6 bases from V and 14 bases from J; bases unmatched to any gene: 20. The CDR3 runs 16 residues. The CDR3 here is CASRGEPGQGGFYEHF. The CDR3 DNA is TGTGCCAGCAGAGGGGAACCGGGACAGGGTGGTTTCTACGAGCATTTT.

The V and J genes are TRBV15 and TRBJ2-1; 8 positions agree with TRBD2. The germline V gene has CDR1 LNHNV and CDR2 YYDKDF (reference sequence). The CDR3 totals 16 residues. V dropped 0 bases and J dropped 7; count of bases not matched to a gene: 8. The CDR3 region is CATSRESGLAWNEQFF. The CDR3 DNA reads as TGTGCCACCAGCAGAGAATCAGGACTAGCCTGGAATGAGCAGTTCTTC.

Remarks on this clonotype: A single base separates this from a much larger clone, so it may be a read error. The rearrangement joins TRBV30 to TRBJ1-3; D is perhaps TRBD1 (5 bases). The V gene's germline CDR1 is GTSNPN and CDR2 SVGIG (reference sequence). The CDR3 consists of 13 residues. The CDR3 loop reads CARGAGIGNTMYF. The CDR3 nucleotides read TGTGCCCGAGGGGCAGGCATTGGAAACACCATGTATTTT.

In the case of this clonotype: A much larger clone differs by one base, so this may be a read error. The chain combines TRBV5-6 with TRBJ2-7; D uncertain. V lost 3 bases to trimming and J lost 0 bases, with 16 bases between them. From germline, CDR1 is SGHDT and CDR2 YYEEEE. The CDR3 totals 16 residues. This CDR3 reads CASSSYSTVSSYEQYF. The CDR3 region has the DNA TGTGCCAGCAGCTCCTACAGCACGGTTAGCTCCTACGAGCAGTACTTC.

A remark on this clonotype: A much larger clone lies one base from this, so it may be a read error. The chain has TRBV6-6 and TRBJ1-2, with D tentatively TRBD1 (6 bases). Germline CDR1 reads MNHNY; CDR2 reads SVGAGI (reference sequence). The length of the CDR3 is 16 residues. Trimming removed 4 bases from V and 1 base from J, with 16 bases in between. The chain's CDR3 is CASSCVPLGHNYGYTF. CDR3 sequence (DNA): TGTGCCAGCAGTTGCGTCCCCTTGGGACATAACTATGGCTACACCTTC.

This clonotype has at least ten counts. The genes are TRBV25-1 and TRBJ2-7; D perhaps matches TRBD2 (5 bases). Trimming shortened V by 2 bases and J by 4 bases, and 12 bases separated the two germline ends. Per germline, CDR1 MGHDK and CDR2 SYGVNS. The CDR3 extends over 14 amino acids. The CDR3 DNA is TGTGCCAGCAGTGAAGGAGGCGGGCTGTACGAGCAGTACTTC. Translating it yields CASSEGGGLYEQYF.

Regarding this clonotype: Because it lacks the conserved phenylalanine or tryptophan at the end, this CDR3 is likely a read error. This rearrangement joins TRBV7-2 to TRBJ2-1; possibly TRBD2 for D (7 bases). With 3 bases removed from V and 2 bases from J, the gap between germline ends came to 11 bases. CDR1 SGHTA and CDR2 FQGNSA come from the germline V gene. The CDR3 consists of 15 residues. Here the CDR3 DNA reads TGTGCCAGCAGCTTCCGGGGGGCTCCCTACAATGAGCAGTTCCTT. Protein product: CASSFRGAPYNEQFL.

In the case of this clonotype: One junction end disagrees with the germline gene, perhaps due to a read error. The chain carries TRBV7-2 and TRBJ1-2, with TRBD1 matching over 8 bases. The CDR3 runs 15 residues. Germline V gene sequence: CDR1 SGHTA, CDR2 FQGNSA. CDR3: CASSLSGQANYGYPF. The CDR3 bases are TGTGCCAGCAGCTTATCGGGACAGGCTAACTATGGCTACCCCTTC.

This clonotype was seen many times. The V and J genes are TRBV7-6 and TRBJ2-5, with TRBD2 matching 7 bases. Germline CDR1 reads SGHVS; CDR2 reads FNYEAQ. With 5 bases clipped from V and 4 bases from J, the junction kept 10 bases outside the gene matches. The CDR3 has 15 amino acids. The CDR3 sequence: CASSPPWGGGETQYF. The CDR3 DNA sequence: TGTGCCAGCAGCCCCCCTTGGGGGGGAGGAGAGACCCAGTACTTC.

This clonotype was detected many times. This chain connects TRBV6-2 or TRBV6-3 to TRBJ1-2; D might be TRBD1 (6 bases). The CDR3 totals 16 residues. CDR1 and CDR2 (germline): MNHEY, SVGEGT. V was shortened by 5 bases and J by 1 base, with 17 bases between the two germline ends. The CDR3 protein is CASSPHAGEGNYGYTF. CDR3 sequence (DNA): TGTGCCAGCAGTCCCCACGCAGGGGAGGGTAACTATGGCTACACCTTC.

This clonotype was recorded at least ten times. Written as DNA, the CDR3 is TGTGCCAGCAGTTTAGGGACTAGCGGTTACTACGAGCAGTACTTC. It translates to CASSLGTSGYYEQYF. The chain links TRBV12-3 or TRBV12-4 to TRBJ2-7, with 10 nucleotides matching TRBD2. V gave up 1 base and J gave up 3 bases; unmatched junction bases: 3. This CDR3 is 15 amino acids long.

A few counts support this clonotype. The chain recombines TRBV5-8 with TRBJ2-5; D gene unclear. Trimming took off 10 bases at V and 1 base at J, with 17 bases between the two ends. This CDR3 spans 14 amino acids. Germline CDR1 and CDR2: SGHTS and YDEGEE. This CDR3 reads CAPTWAEPQETQYF. For the CDR3, the DNA is TGTGCCCCCACTTGGGCGGAACCCCAAGAGACCCAGTACTTC.

Regarding this clonotype: Since a much larger clone is just one base distant, this may be a read error. J is TRBJ1-6 and V is TRBV6-5; 12 bases fit TRBD1. This CDR3 contains 15 residues. After removal of 5 bases from V and 10 bases from J, the junction contained 6 bases not matched to a gene. CDR1 MNHEY and CDR2 SVGAGI come from the germline V gene. The CDR3 reads CASSHGTGGGSPLHF. Written as DNA, the CDR3 is TGTGCCAGCAGTCATGGGACAGGGGGCGGGTCACCCCTCCACTTT.

The sample holds many counts of this clonotype. The V gene is TRBV24-1, the J gene TRBJ2-5, with 13 bases fitting TRBD2. The length of the CDR3 is 16 residues. Per the germline V gene, CDR1 is KGHDR and CDR2 is SFDVKD. Trimming cost V 2 bases and J 4 bases; bases outside gene matches: 3. The CDR3 nucleotides are TGTGCCACCAGTGATTCGGGACTAGCGGGGCGAGAGACCCAGTACTTC. Translation: CATSDSGLAGRETQYF.

This clonotype was seen only a few times. A much larger clone is a single base away; this may be a read error. This chain connects TRBV5-4 to TRBJ2-7, with D maybe TRBD1 (5 bases). The CDR3 totals 14 residues. V was shortened by 6 bases and J by 2 bases, with 15 bases between the two germline ends. Germline V CDR1 and CDR2: SGHNT, YYREEE (reference sequence). The CDR3 here is CASKLDTAAYEQYF. The CDR3 nucleotides are TGTGCCAGCAAACTGGACACGGCGGCCTACGAGCAGTACTTC.

V and J are TRBV6-2 or TRBV6-3 and TRBJ1-2; TRBD1 matches at 7 bases. Trimming took 6 bases from V and 4 from J; bases not matched to a gene: 8. The V gene's germline CDR1 is MNHEY and CDR2 SVGEGT. The CDR3 length is 14 residues. The CDR3 DNA sequence: TGTGCCAGCAGGCTAAGCCGGGACAGCTATGGCTACACCTTC. This translates into CASRLSRDSYGYTF.

This rearrangement joins TRBV25-1 to TRBJ1-5; D perhaps matches TRBD1 (5 bases). The V gene's germline CDR1 is MGHDK and CDR2 SYGVNS. Trimming left V 3 bases short and J 2 bases short, with 8 bases between. The CDR3 is made up of 14 amino acids. CDR3 residues: CASSDSRGNQPQHF. For the CDR3, the DNA is TGTGCCAGCAGTGACTCCAGGGGCAATCAGCCCCAGCATTTT. The whole variable domain, filled in from reference TRBV25-1 and TRBJ1-5, reads EADIYQTPRYLVIGTGKKITLECSQTMGHDKMYWYQQDPGMELHLIHYSYGVNSTEKGDLSSESTVSRIRTEHFPLTLESARPSHTSQYLCASSDSRGNQPQHFGDGTRLSIL.

To note about this clonotype: A much larger clone lies a single base off, so this may be a read error. The chain uses TRBV6-5 and TRBJ2-5, with D unresolved. The V gene lost 0 bases and the J gene lost 11 bases, with 16 bases spanning the gap. Germline values: CDR1 MNHEY, CDR2 SVGAGI. The CDR3 is made up of 14 amino acids. The CDR3 sequence: CASSYSTPRNEQYF. As DNA, the CDR3 is TGTGCCAGCAGTTACTCGACCCCCAGAAATGAGCAGTACTTC.

This clonotype was seen at least ten times. The rearrangement uses TRBV2 and TRBJ2-3, with TRBD1 matching over 9 bases. The J segment lost 4 bases and the V segment lost 10 bases, leaving 9 bases of the junction unmatched. In germline, CDR1 is SNHLY, CDR2 FYNNEI. CDR3 length: 14 amino acids. This CDR3 reads CATRDRVHPDTQYF. CDR3 bases: TGTGCCACTCGGGACAGGGTCCACCCAGATACGCAGTATTTT.

The rearrangement links TRBV5-1 to TRBJ2-3; 7 nucleotides agree with TRBD1. This CDR3 region has 16 residues. Germline V gene sequence: CDR1 SGHRS, CDR2 YFSETQ. V trimming: 4 bases; J trimming: 0 bases; junction bases outside the gene matches: 8. DNA of the CDR3: TGCGCCAGCAGCATGGGGACAGCGTTTAGCACAGATACGCAGTATTTT. Its translation: CASSMGTAFSTDTQYF. Combining the CDR3 with reference TRBV5-1 and TRBJ2-3 gives the whole variable domain KAGVTQTPRYLIKTRGQQVTLSCSPISGHRSVSWYQQTPGQGLQFLFEYFSETQRNKGNFPGRFSGRQFSNSRSEMNVSTLELGDSALYLCASSMGTAFSTDTQYFGPGTRLTVL.

This clonotype was found many times. The CDR3 spells CASSARLAGGSGTDTQYF. In nucleotides, the CDR3 is TGTGCCAGCAGCGCTCGACTAGCGGGAGGGTCAGGGACAGATACGCAGTATTTT. The chain couples TRBV9 to TRBJ2-3, with 14 bases matching TRBD2. V shed 3 bases, J shed 3 bases, and the junction held 9 bases outside the gene matches. Germline assignment: CDR1 SGDLS and CDR2 YYNGEE. This CDR3 has 18 residues.

This clonotype occurred a few times. The V call is TRBV19, the J call TRBJ1-1, with 7 positions matching TRBD1. V shed 6 bases and J 2 bases; nucleotides not matched to a gene: 9. The CDR3 totals 15 residues. The V gene's germline CDR1 is LNHDA and CDR2 SQIVND (reference sequence). The CDR3 sequence is CASRTTTGYNTEAFF. CDR3 nucleotides: TGTGCCAGTAGAACAACGACAGGGTATAACACTGAAGCTTTCTTT.

The chain is built from TRBV12-5 and TRBJ2-2; D gene ambiguous. CDR1 LGHNT and CDR2 FRNRAP come from the germline V gene. The CDR3 is 14 amino acids. The ends were cut back, 3 bases at V and 2 bases at J, with 7 bases in the middle. CDR3 bases: TGTGCTAGTGGTTTAGGCAGAAACACCGGGGAGCTGTTTTTT. As protein: CASGLGRNTGELFF.

V and J are TRBV4-3 and TRBJ2-1, with a tentative D call TRBD2 (5 bases). CDR3 length: 16 amino acids. The V gene lost 0 bases and the J gene lost 2 bases, with 11 bases spanning the gap. Germline V gene sequence: CDR1 LGHNA, CDR2 YSLEER. This CDR3 reads CASSQDPGMTYNEQFF. CDR3 sequence (DNA): TGCGCCAGCAGCCAAGATCCGGGGATGACCTACAATGAGCAGTTCTTC.

The genes are TRBV10-1 and TRBJ2-1; TRBD2 matches at 9 bases. This CDR3 is built from 16 residues. J gave up 3 bases and V 3 bases, and 6 bases lay outside the gene matches. CDR1 and CDR2 (germline): WNHNN, SYGVQD (reference sequence). This chain's CDR3 is CASSERGRANYNEQFF. CDR3 nucleotide sequence: TGCGCCAGCAGTGAACGCGGGAGGGCAAACTACAATGAGCAGTTCTTC.

This clonotype was counted ten times or more. The chain recombines TRBV6-1 with TRBJ2-7, with 7 bases lining up with TRBD1. The CDR3 runs to 12 residues. The V segment lost 7 bases and the J segment 9 bases; nucleotides outside the gene matches: 9. The germline CDR1 and CDR2 sequences are MNHNS and SASEGT. CDR3 amino acids: CASTGQVGGQYF. In DNA form, the CDR3 reads TGTGCCAGCACTGGACAGGTCGGCGGGCAGTACTTC.